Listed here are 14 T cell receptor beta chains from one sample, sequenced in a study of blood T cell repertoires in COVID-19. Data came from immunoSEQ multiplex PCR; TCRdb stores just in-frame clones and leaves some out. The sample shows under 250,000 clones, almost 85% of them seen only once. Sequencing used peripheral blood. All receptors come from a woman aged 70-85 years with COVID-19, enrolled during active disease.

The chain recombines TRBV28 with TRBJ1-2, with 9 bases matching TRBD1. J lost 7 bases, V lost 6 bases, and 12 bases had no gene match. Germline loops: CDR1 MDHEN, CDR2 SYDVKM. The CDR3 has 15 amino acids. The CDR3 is CASSTGTGNRGGYTF. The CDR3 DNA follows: TGTGCCAGCAGCACAGGGACAGGGAATCGCGGTGGCTACACCTTC.

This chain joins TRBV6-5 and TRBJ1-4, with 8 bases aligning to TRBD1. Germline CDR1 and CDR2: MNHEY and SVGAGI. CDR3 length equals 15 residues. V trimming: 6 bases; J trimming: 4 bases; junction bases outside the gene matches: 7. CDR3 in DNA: TGTGCCAGCAGGAGCGGGACAGGTTATAATGAAAAACTGTTTTTT. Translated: CASRSGTGYNEKLFF.

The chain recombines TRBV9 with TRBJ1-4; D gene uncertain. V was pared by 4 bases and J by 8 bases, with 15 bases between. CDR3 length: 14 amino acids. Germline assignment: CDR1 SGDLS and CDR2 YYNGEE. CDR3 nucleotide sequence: TGTGCCAGCAGCCCAGGCCAGGCGTTAGAAAAACTGTTTTTT. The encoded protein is CASSPGQALEKLFF.

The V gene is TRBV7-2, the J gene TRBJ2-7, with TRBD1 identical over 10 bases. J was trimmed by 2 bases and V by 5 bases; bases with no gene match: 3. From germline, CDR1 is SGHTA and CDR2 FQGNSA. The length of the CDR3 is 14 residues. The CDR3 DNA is TGTGCCAGCAGCAGGACAGGGGGGACCTACGAGCAGTACTTC. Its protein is CASSRTGGTYEQYF.

CDR3 in amino acids: CASSYSNRKETQYF. The CDR3, as DNA: TGTGCCAGCAGTTACTCGAACAGGAAAGAGACCCAGTACTTC. The chain recombines TRBV6-2 or TRBV6-3 with TRBJ2-5; D is perhaps TRBD1 (5 bases). The germline V and J ends were trimmed by 0 bases and 3 bases, with 8 bases remaining between them. The germline CDR1 and CDR2 sequences are MNHEY and SVGEGT. This CDR3 is built from 14 residues.

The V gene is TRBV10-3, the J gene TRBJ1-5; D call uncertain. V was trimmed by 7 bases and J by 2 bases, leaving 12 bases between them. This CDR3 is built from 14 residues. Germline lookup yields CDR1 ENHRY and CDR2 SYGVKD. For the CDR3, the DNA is TGTGCCATCAATAAGGATGGAGGCAATCAGCCCCAGCATTTT. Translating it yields CAINKDGGNQPQHF.

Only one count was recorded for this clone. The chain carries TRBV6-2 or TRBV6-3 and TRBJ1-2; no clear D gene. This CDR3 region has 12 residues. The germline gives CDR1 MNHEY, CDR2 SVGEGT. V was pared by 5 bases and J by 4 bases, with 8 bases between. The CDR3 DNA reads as TGTGCCAGCAGTATCAGCGGCTATGGCTACACCTTC. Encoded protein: CASSISGYGYTF.

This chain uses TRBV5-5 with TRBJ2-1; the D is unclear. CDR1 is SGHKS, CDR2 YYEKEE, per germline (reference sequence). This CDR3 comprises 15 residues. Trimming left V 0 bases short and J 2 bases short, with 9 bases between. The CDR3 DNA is TGTGCCAGCAGCTTGGCCCCCAGGCCCTACAATGAGCAGTTCTTC. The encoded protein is CASSLAPRPYNEQFF.

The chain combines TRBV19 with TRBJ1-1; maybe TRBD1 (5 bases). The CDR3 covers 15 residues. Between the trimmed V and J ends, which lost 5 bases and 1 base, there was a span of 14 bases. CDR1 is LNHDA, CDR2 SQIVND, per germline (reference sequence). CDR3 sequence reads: CASSLGVGANTEAFF. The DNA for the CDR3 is TGTGCCAGTAGTTTAGGCGTAGGGGCGAACACTGAAGCTTTCTTT. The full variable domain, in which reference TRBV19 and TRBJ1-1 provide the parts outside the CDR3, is DGGITQSPKYLFRKEGQNVTLSCEQNLNHDAMYWYRQDPGQGLRLIYYSQIVNDFQKGDIAEGYSVSREKKESFPLTVTSAQKNPTAFYLCASSLGVGANTEAFFGQGTRLTVV.

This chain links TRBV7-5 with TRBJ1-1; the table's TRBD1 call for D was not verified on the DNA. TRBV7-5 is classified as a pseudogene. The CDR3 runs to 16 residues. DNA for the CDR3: TGTGCCAGAAGCAAGAGGACAGGTCCGATGAACACTGAAGCTTTCTTT. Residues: CARSKRTGPMNTEAFF.

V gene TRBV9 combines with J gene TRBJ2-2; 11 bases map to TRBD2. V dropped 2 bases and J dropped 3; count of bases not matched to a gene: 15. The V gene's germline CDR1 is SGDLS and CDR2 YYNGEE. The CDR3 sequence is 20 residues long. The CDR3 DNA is TGTGCCAGCAGCGTTCCCCGTACTCCGGGACTAGCGGACCACACCGGGGAGCTGTTTTTT. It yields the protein CASSVPRTPGLADHTGELFF.

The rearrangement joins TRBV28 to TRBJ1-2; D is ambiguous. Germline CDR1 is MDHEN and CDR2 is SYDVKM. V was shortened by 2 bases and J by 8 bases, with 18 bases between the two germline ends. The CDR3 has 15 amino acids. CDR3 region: CASSLGREEMLGYTF. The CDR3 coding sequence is TGTGCCAGCAGTTTAGGGAGGGAGGAAATGTTAGGCTACACCTTC.

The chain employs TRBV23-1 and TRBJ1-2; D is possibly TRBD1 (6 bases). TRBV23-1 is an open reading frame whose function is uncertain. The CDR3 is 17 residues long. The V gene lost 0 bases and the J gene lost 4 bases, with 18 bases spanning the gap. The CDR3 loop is CASSQSGTGPAGYGYTF. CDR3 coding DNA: TGCGCCAGCAGTCAATCCGGAACAGGGCCTGCGGGCTATGGCTACACCTTC.

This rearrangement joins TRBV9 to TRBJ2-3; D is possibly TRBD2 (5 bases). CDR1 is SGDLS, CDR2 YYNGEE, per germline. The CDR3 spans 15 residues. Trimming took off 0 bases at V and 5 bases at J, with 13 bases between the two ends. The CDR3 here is CASSVERGRGDTQYF. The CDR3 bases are TGTGCCAGCAGCGTAGAACGTGGGAGAGGAGATACGCAGTATTTT.